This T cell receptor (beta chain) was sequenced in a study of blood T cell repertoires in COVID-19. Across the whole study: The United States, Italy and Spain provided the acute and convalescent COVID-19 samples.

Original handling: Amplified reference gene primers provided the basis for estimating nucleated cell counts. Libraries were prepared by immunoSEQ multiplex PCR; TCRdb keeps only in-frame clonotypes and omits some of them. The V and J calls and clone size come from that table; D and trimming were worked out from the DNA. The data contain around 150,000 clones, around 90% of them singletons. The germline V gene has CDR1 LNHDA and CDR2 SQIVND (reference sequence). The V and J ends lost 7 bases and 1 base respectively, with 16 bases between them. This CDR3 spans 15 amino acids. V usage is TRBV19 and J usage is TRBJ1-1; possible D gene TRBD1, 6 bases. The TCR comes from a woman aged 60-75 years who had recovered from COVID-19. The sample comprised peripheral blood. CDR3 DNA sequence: TGTGCCAGTATCCTGGGGGGGGCTACGAACACTGAAGCTTTCTTT. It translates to CASILGGATNTEAFF.